This TCR beta chain was captured by sequencing in a study of cytotoxic CD8 clonotypes in ibrutinib-treated CLL (dated by TCRdb to the early 2020s). Turning to the overall study: In this cohort, around 14 patients were treatment-naive and about ten were relapsed/refractory, while about 17 had unmutated IGHV. Partial responses were observed in about 24 patients and complete responses in 2; after a median follow-up of around 68 months, remission was maintained in around 14 patients and progression was observed in around twelve. Response samples were taken after a median of 12 months on treatment, ranging from about 6 to 40 months. Samples averaged approximately 260,000 productive templates and roughly 86,000 productive rearrangements. Longitudinal samples were obtainable from 26 of the 86 participants in the trial. Cryopreserved peripheral blood mononuclear cells were obtained prior to treatment, at the time of response, and at either disease progression or sustained remission. Patients were still on ibrutinib when every remission and progressive disease sample was collected.

According to the study, the label for this sample's time point signals: progressive disease on ibrutinib. For TCR beta library preparation, 2 to 2.5 micrograms of genomic DNA were isolated from cryopreserved PBMCs. Longitudinal blood samples from CLL patients receiving ibrutinib monotherapy were subjected to high-throughput TCR beta sequencing. The patients were enrolled in a single-center, open-label phase 2 trial of ibrutinib monotherapy. CDR1 SGHRS and CDR2 YFSETQ are derived from the germline V gene. Between the V and J ends, shortened by 6 bases and 5 bases respectively, the junction contains 24 bases. Counted from cysteine to phenylalanine, this CDR3 has 16 amino acids. The DNA shown is the 48-base CDR3, in frame from base 1. As concerns this clone: Its antigen is still unknown. Base qualities were left out, and no much larger clone turns up one base away.

The goal of deep resolution MiSeq sequencing was a depth between 1 in 1 million and 1 in 200,000 T cells, and coverage averaged 10x per clonotype. The immunoSEQ hsTCRB Kit was used to generate the TCR beta libraries. The original pipeline was this. The data were analyzed with ImmunoSEQ Analyzer and ImmunoSEQ Data Assistant, and V, D and J gene assignments followed IMGT definitions. Clonality, with values ranging from 0 to 1, was calculated as one minus the normalized Shannon entropy of productive rearrangement frequencies. Only overrepresented clonotypes making up at least 0.05% of the repertoire of each patient were included in the public clonotype analysis. Repertoires from 10 to 15 age-matched healthy donors in immuneACCESS were used as clonality controls. Sourced from immuneACCESS, this table was stored by TCRdb with only in-frame sequences that have V and J called. A share of the clones is absent; for the studies checked, an unresolved V gene accounts for under half, and the remainder has no known explanation. V, J and clone size are those of that table, while D and trimming were read from the DNA. The sample records approximately 160,000 clones, approximately 91% of which are singletons. 3% of the sample goes to the ten largest clones.

Overall results and qualifications from the work: Public clonotypes were rare and either shrank or stayed stable during treatment, and the rise in clonality at ibrutinib response reflected expansion of private clonotypes. An increase in clonality was observed at ibrutinib response, with clonality remaining stable during sustained remission and falling back toward baseline at progression. Baseline clonality exceeded that of age-matched healthy donors and correlated strongly with circulating CD8+ T-cell counts. Sampling times were not matched between patients in sustained remission and patients whose disease was progressing, and lymph node repertoires were not examined.

This sequence uses TRBV5-1 and TRBJ2-7, with the D gene call left open. The source of this sequence is a human donor with chronic lymphocytic leukemia. Specimen: PBMCs, collected at disease progression, from a patient treated with ibrutinib. The nucleotide sequence is given as TGCGCCAGCACCCAAGCTAAGCGCCCGACGATCGACGAGCAGTACTTC. The resulting protein is CASTQAKRPTIDEQYF.